This T cell receptor beta chain emerged from a study of identical twins (dated by TCRdb to the mid-2010s). For the wider study: To test whether fetal clonotypes persist, the study used deep sequencing on TCR alpha and beta repertoires from monozygotic twins, unrelated adults of various ages, and cord blood. To rule out contamination, the twin experiments were replicated at different times with different library preparation protocols. What the authors observed across the whole study: Invariant T cells such as MAIT and iNKT could partly confound zero-insertion analyses, though diverse VJ usage argued against this for most clonotypes. Conclusions relied on cross-sectional statistical analysis, since the same donors could not be followed over many years. Abundant cord blood beta clonotypes had fewer insertions, young adult naive repertoires showed a similar but weaker trend, and memory repertoires showed no such trend. The excess sharing between twins in beta out-of-frame sequences was weaker because fewer shared sequences reduced the signal-to-noise ratio. In monozygotic twins, out-of-frame TCR alpha sharing was systematically underestimated by recombination models, although the models agreed with sharing between unrelated individuals. Compared with coincidental sharing between unrelated individuals, out-of-frame TCR alpha sequences shared between twins had an excess of sequences with low generation probability.

Libraries were built with 5' RACE. Instrument used: Illumina HiSeq 2000. A universal primer binding site was added through template switching, and the final cDNA carried a unique molecular identifier so that TCR cDNA molecules could be counted accurately. Specific primers in the conserved constant-segment region were used to synthesize first-strand cDNA for the TCR alpha and beta chains. To control for contamination, each cDNA library was double barcoded with a SMART-Mk sample barcode plus Illumina barcodes. TruSeq adapter sequences, together with Illumina sample barcodes, were added in two successive PCR steps. Sequencing of the TCR alpha and beta cDNA libraries was done on the Illumina HiSeq platform using custom primers. The paper's processing steps were these. MiGEC processed the raw reads to extract unique molecular identifiers, while MiXCR was used to determine the CDR3 positions. For each individual, recombination models were inferred using an EM algorithm with the repgenHMM and IGoR tools. The analysis of shared clonotypes was done with the tcR package in R, with sharing normalized by the product of cloneset sizes. To study raw recombination free of thymic and clonal selection effects, out-of-frame nonproductive sequences were analyzed. TCRdb reran the public reads through fastp at Q25 and MiXCR, keeping productive beta chains. One record per CDR3 amino acid sequence lists the most common genes and DNA. Clone size and V and J calls follow TCRdb, not the original study. For this sample the table gives 500,000 or so distinct CDR3 sequences, of which 14% were detected only once. The biggest ten clones account for roughly 0.56% of the sample.

Only healthy Caucasian donors were included. The twin cohort consisted of three pairs of female monozygotic twins, all aged about 18 to 29 years. Positive isolation kits from Invitrogen were used to isolate the CD4+ and CD8+ T cell populations. The CDR3, cysteine through phenylalanine, is 11 amino acids long. The only DNA kept is the CDR3, 33 bases in frame from the first base. V is shortened by 4 bases, J by 6 bases, and the region joining them spans 4 bases. CDR1 and CDR2 were assigned from the germline V gene as MNHEY and SVGEGT. As regards this clonotype: Its antigen has not been determined. Base-call qualities are not available, and no considerably larger clone is one nucleotide away.

Another study also made use of these data, one on yellow fever vaccine responses in identical twins. The second study's authors report: The T cell response to vaccination in identical twins was reported by the authors to appear partly convergent and partly personalized. The study precisely tracked vaccine-responding T cell clones in identical twins.

The sequencing input was CD4+ T cells sorted from blood. This sequence originates from a woman between 18 and 30 years old in good health. The rearrangement joined TRBV6-2 or TRBV6-3 to TRBJ2-1, with the D gene not clear enough to name. CDR3 reads: CASSWVNEQFF. The nucleotide sequence reads as follows: TGTGCCAGCAGTTGGGTCAATGAGCAGTTCTTC.